The 16 T cell receptor beta chains below come from one sample, sequenced in a study of blood T cell repertoires in COVID-19. The data were produced by immunoSEQ multiplex PCR, yet TCRdb's version contains in-frame clones alone and is incomplete. The table records 310,000 or so clones, roughly 90% of them present only once. Sample: peripheral blood. The origin of the receptors is a woman aged 25 to 45 with COVID-19, enrolled during active disease.

The gene calls are TRBV6-6 and TRBJ1-5; a weak D match, TRBD1 (5 bases). V lost 6 bases to trimming and J lost 3 bases, with 15 bases between them. Germline V gene data show CDR1 as MNHNY and CDR2 as SVGAGI (reference sequence). This CDR3 spans 15 amino acids. CDR3 DNA sequence: TGTGCCAGCAGGGCATCACAGGTTACCAATCAGCCCCAGCATTTT. It is translated as CASRASQVTNQPQHF.

The chain links TRBV6-2 or TRBV6-3 to TRBJ1-2; 7 positions agree with TRBD1. V lost 5 bases and J lost 8; bases outside the gene matches: 5. Germline lookup yields CDR1 MNHEY and CDR2 SVGEGT. The CDR3 covers 12 residues. CDR3 coding DNA: TGTGCCAGCAGTGGGACAGAAGAGGGCTACACCTTC. It translates to CASSGTEEGYTF.

The chain uses TRBV5-1 and TRBJ1-3, with D maybe TRBD1 (6 bases). CDR1 and CDR2 (germline): SGHRS, YFSETQ. This CDR3 is 18 amino acids long. V gave up 4 bases and J gave up 0 bases, with 20 bases separating them. As DNA, the CDR3 is TGCGCCAGCAGCAGAGGACAGCTGCTCTCAGGCTCTGGAAACACCATATATTTT. It codes for CASSRGQLLSGSGNTIYF.

The chain couples TRBV3-1 (or the pseudogene TRBV3-2) to TRBJ2-3; D is uncertain. This CDR3 contains 14 residues. The V end was cut by 1 base, the J end by 2 bases, with 7 bases between. Germline V gene sequence: CDR1 LGHDT, CDR2 YNNKEL (reference sequence). The CDR3 coding sequence is TGTGCCAGCAGCCAAGGGCACCCCACAGATACGCAGTATTTT. Its protein product is CASSQGHPTDTQYF.

This chain links TRBV13 with TRBJ2-1; 9 bases fit TRBD1. This CDR3 spans 15 amino acids. V was clipped by 1 base and J by 3 bases; unmatched bases: 1. Germline V gives CDR1 PRHDT, CDR2 FYEKMQ (reference sequence). The chain's CDR3 is CASSLEGQGYNEQFF. In DNA, the CDR3 is TGTGCCAGCAGCTTAGAGGGACAGGGCTACAATGAGCAGTTCTTC.

The chain uses TRBV7-8 and TRBJ1-2; TRBD1 agrees at 9 bases. Germline V gives CDR1 SGHVS, CDR2 FQNEAQ. With V trimmed by 1 base and J by 6 bases, 0 bases remained unmatched. The CDR3 has 13 amino acids. In nucleotides, the CDR3 is TGTGCCAGCAGCTTAGGGACAGGGGATGGCTACACCTTC. As protein: CASSLGTGDGYTF.

The chain joins TRBV5-3 to TRBJ1-5; possibly TRBD1 for D (5 bases). TRBV5-3 is recorded as an ORF, its role being uncertain. Trimming cost V 8 bases and J 0 bases, with 12 bases left between them. There are 14 residues in the CDR3. The CDR3 is CASLMGGSNQPQHF. The CDR3 DNA sequence: TGTGCCAGCCTTATGGGGGGTAGCAATCAGCCCCAGCATTTT.

This clone appeared a single time. The chain carries TRBV7-8 and TRBJ1-2; 9 bases line up with TRBD1. V dropped 5 bases and J dropped 1; count of bases not matched to a gene: 5. CDR1 SGHVS and CDR2 FQNEAQ come from the germline V gene. CDR3 length equals 15 residues. The CDR3 bases are TGTGCCAGCAGCAACGACAGGGGGGGTAACTATGGCTACACCTTC. As protein: CASSNDRGGNYGYTF.

The V gene is TRBV5-4, the J gene TRBJ1-2; the D gene is possibly TRBD1 (5 bases). The CDR3 contains 14 residues. In germline, CDR1 is SGHNT, CDR2 YYREEE (reference sequence). Trimming took off 4 bases at V and 4 bases at J, with 14 bases between the two ends. The CDR3, as DNA: TGTGCCAGCAGCCAAACAGGAGTCGGCTATGGCTACACCTTC. Its translation is CASSQTGVGYGYTF.

In its sample, this clone was seen once. The chain joins TRBV6-1 to TRBJ2-2; 8 bases are shared with TRBD1. This CDR3 has 15 residues. Per the germline V gene, CDR1 is MNHNS and CDR2 is SASEGT. V lost 2 bases, J lost 8 bases, and 7 bases stayed unmatched. The DNA for the CDR3 is TGTGCCAGCAGTGAACAAGACAGGGGTGGGGGGGAGCTGTTTTTT. It yields the protein CASSEQDRGGGELFF.

This sequence joins TRBV28 and TRBJ2-5, with 10 bases fitting TRBD1. Germline assignment: CDR1 MDHEN and CDR2 SYDVKM. The CDR3 extends over 14 amino acids. With V trimmed by 6 bases and J by 9 bases, 10 bases remained unmatched. The CDR3 coding sequence is TGTGCCAGCAGCTCCCAGGGGACAGGGGTAGCCCAGTACTTC. This codes for CASSSQGTGVAQYF. The entire variable domain, with the rest obtained from reference TRBV28 and TRBJ2-5, is as follows: DVKVTQSSRYLVKRTGEKVFLECVQDMDHENMFWYRQDPGLGLRLIYFSYDVKMKEKGDIPEGYSVSREKKERFSLILESASTNQTSMYLCASSSQGTGVAQYFGPGTRLLVL.

This chain links TRBV4-1 with TRBJ2-2; perhaps TRBD1 as D (6 bases). CDR3 length: 16 amino acids. The germline V gene has CDR1 MGHRA and CDR2 YSYEKL. Trimming shortened V by 3 bases and J by 5 bases, and 16 bases separated the two germline ends. CDR3 DNA sequence: TGCGCCAGCAGCCAGTTAACAGGGTTGAGAACCGGGGAGCTGTTTTTT. Translated: CASSQLTGLRTGELFF.

The chain is built from TRBV28 and TRBJ2-2; the match to TRBD1 covers 8 bases. The CDR3 is 14 amino acids. V was pared by 6 bases and J by 4 bases, with 4 bases of the junction left unmatched. Per the germline V gene, CDR1 is MDHEN and CDR2 is SYDVKM. CDR3 nucleotides: TGTGCCAGCAGGGGGGACAGGATCACCGGGGAGCTGTTTTTT. Amino acids: CASRGDRITGELFF.

The chain is built from TRBV15 and TRBJ2-1; 12 nucleotides agree with TRBD2. Germline CDR1 reads LNHNV; CDR2 reads YYDKDF (reference sequence). This CDR3 contains 16 residues. Trimming removed 1 base from V and 10 bases from J; junction bases left unmatched: 8. The CDR3 DNA follows: TGTGCCACCAGCAGAGTGCTAGCGGGAGGGGGAGGGGAGCAGTTCTTC. Translated: CATSRVLAGGGGEQFF.

This clone was observed a handful of times. The chain combines TRBV6-1 with TRBJ2-1; TRBD2 agrees at 11 bases. Per germline, CDR1 MNHNS and CDR2 SASEGT. CDR3 length: 16 amino acids. Losses at the gene ends were 4 bases for V and 8 bases for J; bases not matched to a gene: 10. The CDR3 here is CASSGRSGRAIDEQFF. The DNA of the CDR3 is TGTGCCAGCAGTGGACGTAGCGGGAGGGCCATTGATGAGCAGTTCTTC.

The chain combines TRBV4-3 with TRBJ2-7; 9 bases agree with TRBD1. The V gene end was trimmed by 0 bases and the J gene end by 2 bases; junction bases not matched to a gene: 8. In germline, CDR1 is LGHNA, CDR2 YSLEER. This CDR3 comprises 17 residues. CDR3 amino acids: CASSQDWRDRVPYEQYF. In DNA, the CDR3 is TGCGCCAGCAGCCAAGATTGGCGGGACAGGGTCCCCTACGAGCAGTACTTC.